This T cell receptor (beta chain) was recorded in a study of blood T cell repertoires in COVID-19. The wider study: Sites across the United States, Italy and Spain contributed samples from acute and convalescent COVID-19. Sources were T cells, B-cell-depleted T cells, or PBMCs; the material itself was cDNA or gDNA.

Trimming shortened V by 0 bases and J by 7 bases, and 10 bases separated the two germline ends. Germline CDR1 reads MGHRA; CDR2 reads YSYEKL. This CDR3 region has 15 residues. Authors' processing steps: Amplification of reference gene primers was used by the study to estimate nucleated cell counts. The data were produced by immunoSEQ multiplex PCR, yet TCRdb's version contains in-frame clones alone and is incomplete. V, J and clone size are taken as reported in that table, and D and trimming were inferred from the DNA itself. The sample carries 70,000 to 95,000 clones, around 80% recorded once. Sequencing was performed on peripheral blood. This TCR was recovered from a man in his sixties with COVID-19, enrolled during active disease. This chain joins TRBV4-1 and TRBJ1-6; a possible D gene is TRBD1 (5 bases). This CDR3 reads CASSQDQTENSPLHF. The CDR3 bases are TGCGCCAGCAGCCAAGATCAGACAGAGAATTCACCCCTCCACTTT.